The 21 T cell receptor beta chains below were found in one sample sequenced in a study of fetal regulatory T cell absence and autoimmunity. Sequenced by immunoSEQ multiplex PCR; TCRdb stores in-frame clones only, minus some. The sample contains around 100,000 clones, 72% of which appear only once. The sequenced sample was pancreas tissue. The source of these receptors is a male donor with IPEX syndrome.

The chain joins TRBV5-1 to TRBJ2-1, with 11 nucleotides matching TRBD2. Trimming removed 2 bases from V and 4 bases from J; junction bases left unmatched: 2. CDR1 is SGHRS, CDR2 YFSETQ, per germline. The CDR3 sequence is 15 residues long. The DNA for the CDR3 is TGCGCCAGCAGCTTCGGGACTAGCGGATACAATGAGCAGTTCTTC. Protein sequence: CASSFGTSGYNEQFF.

CDR3 sequence: CATSRWGEAEAFF. DNA for the CDR3: TGTGCCACCAGCAGATGGGGTGAGGCTGAAGCTTTCTTT. V and J are TRBV15 and TRBJ1-1; D is uncertain. Per germline, CDR1 LNHNV and CDR2 YYDKDF (reference sequence). The CDR3 has 13 residues. With 2 bases removed from V and 6 bases from J, the gap between germline ends came to 10 bases.

CDR3 residues: CASSPYPSNEQFF. CDR3 nucleotides: TGTGCCAGCAGCCCTTACCCTAGCAATGAGCAGTTCTTC. J is TRBJ2-1 and V is TRBV5-8; D call uncertain. Trimming shortened V by 4 bases and J by 6 bases, and 11 bases separated the two germline ends. CDR3 length equals 13 residues. In germline, CDR1 is SGHTS, CDR2 YDEGEE. The full variable domain, completed using reference TRBV5-8 and TRBJ2-1, is EAGVTQSPTHLIKTRGQQATLRCSPISGHTSVYWYQQALGLGLQFLLWYDEGEERNRGNFPPRFSGRQFPNYSSELNVNALELEDSALYLCASSPYPSNEQFFGPGTRLTVL.

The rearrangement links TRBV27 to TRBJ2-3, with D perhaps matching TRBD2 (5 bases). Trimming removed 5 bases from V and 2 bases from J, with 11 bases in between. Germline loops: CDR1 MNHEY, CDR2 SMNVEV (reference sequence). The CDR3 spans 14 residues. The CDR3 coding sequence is TGTGCCAGCAGTCTCTCCGACTACACAGATACGCAGTATTTT. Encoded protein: CASSLSDYTDTQYF.

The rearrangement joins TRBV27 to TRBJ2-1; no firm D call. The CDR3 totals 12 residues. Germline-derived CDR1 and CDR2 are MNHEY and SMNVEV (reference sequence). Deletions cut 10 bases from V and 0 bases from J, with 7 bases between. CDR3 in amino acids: CATWDSYNEQFF. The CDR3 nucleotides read TGTGCCACCTGGGACTCCTACAATGAGCAGTTCTTC.

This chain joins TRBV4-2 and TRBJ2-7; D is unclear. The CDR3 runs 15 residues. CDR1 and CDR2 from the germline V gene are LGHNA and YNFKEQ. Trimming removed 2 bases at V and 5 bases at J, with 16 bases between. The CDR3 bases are TGTGCCAGCAGCCAACCTACTCTCGACGGAGACGAGCAGTACTTC. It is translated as CASSQPTLDGDEQYF.

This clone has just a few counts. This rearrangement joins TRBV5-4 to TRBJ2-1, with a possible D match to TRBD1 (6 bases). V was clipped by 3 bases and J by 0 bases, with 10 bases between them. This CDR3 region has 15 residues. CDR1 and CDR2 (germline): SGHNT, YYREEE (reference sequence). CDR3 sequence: CASSYGQSSYNEQFF. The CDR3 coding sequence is TGTGCCAGCAGCTATGGACAGAGCTCCTACAATGAGCAGTTCTTC.

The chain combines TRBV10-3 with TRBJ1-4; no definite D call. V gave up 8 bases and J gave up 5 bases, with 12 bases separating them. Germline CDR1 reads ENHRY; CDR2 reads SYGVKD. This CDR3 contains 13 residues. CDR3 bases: TGTGCCATCGGCTCGGACGGAAATGAAAAACTGTTTTTT. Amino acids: CAIGSDGNEKLFF.

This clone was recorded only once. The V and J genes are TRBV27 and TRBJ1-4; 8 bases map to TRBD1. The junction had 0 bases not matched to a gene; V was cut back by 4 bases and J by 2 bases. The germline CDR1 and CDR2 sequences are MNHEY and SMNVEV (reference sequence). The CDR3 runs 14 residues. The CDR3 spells CASSWTGTNEKLFF. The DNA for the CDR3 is TGTGCCAGCAGTTGGACAGGGACTAATGAAAAACTGTTTTTT.

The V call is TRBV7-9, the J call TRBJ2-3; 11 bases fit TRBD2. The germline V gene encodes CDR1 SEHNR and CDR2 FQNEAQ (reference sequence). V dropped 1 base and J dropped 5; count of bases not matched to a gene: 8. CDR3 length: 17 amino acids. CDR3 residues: CASSLGRLAGWGDTQYF. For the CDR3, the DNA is TGTGCCAGCAGCTTAGGAAGACTAGCGGGGTGGGGAGATACGCAGTATTTT.

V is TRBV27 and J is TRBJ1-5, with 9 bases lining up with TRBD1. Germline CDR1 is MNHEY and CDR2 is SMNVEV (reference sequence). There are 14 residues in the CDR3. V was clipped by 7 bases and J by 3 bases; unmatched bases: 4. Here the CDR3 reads CASKNRGLNQPQHF. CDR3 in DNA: TGTGCCAGCAAAAACAGGGGGCTCAATCAGCCCCAGCATTTT.

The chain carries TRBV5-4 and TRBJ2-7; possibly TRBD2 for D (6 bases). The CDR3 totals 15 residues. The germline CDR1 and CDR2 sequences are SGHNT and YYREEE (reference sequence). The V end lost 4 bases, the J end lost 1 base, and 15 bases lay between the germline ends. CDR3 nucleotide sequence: TGTGCCAGCAGCCCGAGGTCCAGCGGGTCCTACGAGCAGTACTTC. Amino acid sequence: CASSPRSSGSYEQYF.

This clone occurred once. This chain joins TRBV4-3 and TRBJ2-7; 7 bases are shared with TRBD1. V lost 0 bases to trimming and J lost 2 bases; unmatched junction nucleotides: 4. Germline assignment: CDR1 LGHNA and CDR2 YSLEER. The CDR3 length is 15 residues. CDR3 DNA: TGCGCCAGCAGCCAAGAAGGGACAGCGGCCTACGAGCAGTACTTC. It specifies CASSQEGTAAYEQYF.

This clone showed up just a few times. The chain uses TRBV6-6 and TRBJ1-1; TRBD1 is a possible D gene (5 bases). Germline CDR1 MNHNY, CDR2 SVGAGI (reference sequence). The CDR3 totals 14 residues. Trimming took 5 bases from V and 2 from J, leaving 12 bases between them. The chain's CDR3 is CASSPGSGNTEAFF. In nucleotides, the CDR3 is TGTGCCAGCAGTCCAGGGAGTGGCAACACTGAAGCTTTCTTT.

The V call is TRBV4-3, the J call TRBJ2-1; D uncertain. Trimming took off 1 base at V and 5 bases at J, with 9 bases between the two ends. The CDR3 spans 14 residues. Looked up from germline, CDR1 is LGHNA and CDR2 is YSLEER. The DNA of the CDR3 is TGCGCCAGCAGCCAAGTATGGGCGAACAATGAGCAGTTCTTC. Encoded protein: CASSQVWANNEQFF.

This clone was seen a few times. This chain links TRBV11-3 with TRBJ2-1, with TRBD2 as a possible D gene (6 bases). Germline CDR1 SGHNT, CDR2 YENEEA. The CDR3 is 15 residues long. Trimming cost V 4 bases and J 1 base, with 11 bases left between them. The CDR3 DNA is TGTGCCAGCAGCTCCCCGACTAGATCCTACAATGAGCAGTTCTTC. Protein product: CASSSPTRSYNEQFF.

CDR3 protein: CASSLGGFSYEQYF. In nucleotides, the CDR3 is TGCGCCAGCAGTCTAGGGGGTTTCTCCTACGAGCAGTACTTC. This sequence joins TRBV23-1 and TRBJ2-7; D is perhaps TRBD1 (6 bases). TRBV23-1 is an ORF; its function is uncertain. The CDR3 length is 14 residues. The V gene lost 4 bases and the J gene lost 0 bases, with 10 bases spanning the gap.

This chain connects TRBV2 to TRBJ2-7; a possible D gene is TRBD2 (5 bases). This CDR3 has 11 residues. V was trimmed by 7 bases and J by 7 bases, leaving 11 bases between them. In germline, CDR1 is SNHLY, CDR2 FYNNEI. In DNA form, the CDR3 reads TGTGCCAGCATCCGGGGTGGTGAGCAGTACTTC. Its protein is CASIRGGEQYF.

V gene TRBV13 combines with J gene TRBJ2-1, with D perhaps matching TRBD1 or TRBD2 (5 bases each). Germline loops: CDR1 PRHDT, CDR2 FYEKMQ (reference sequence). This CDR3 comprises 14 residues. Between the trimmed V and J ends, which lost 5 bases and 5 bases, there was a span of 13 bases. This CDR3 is CASSLGRLDNEQFF. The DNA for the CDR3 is TGTGCCAGCAGCCTGGGACGCCTGGACAATGAGCAGTTCTTC.

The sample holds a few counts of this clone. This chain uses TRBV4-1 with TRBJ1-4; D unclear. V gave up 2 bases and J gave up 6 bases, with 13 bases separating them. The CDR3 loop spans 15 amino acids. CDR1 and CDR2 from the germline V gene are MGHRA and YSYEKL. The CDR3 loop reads CASSQTIRRDEKLFF. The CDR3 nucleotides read TGCGCCAGCAGCCAAACCATAAGGCGGGATGAAAAACTGTTTTTT.

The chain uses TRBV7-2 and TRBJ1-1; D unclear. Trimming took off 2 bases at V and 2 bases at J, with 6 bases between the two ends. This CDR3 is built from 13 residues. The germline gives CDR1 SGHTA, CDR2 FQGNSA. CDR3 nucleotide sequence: TGTGCCAGCAGCTTACAGCTAAACACTGAAGCTTTCTTT. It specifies CASSLQLNTEAFF.